The subject of this entry is one TCR beta chain. Per germline, CDR1 SGHVS and CDR2 FQNEAQ. With 2 bases removed from V and 4 bases from J, the gap between germline ends came to 6 bases. This CDR3 comprises 13 residues. The sample originates from a study of T cells after yellow fever vaccination. In TCRdb, the 5' RACE reads were re-called with MiXCR into one record per CDR3 protein. The sample has 300,000 to 450,000 distinct CDR3 sequences, roughly 7.5% seen once. The source material was PBMCs, sampled more than 35 days after the first yellow fever vaccination. This receptor was identified in a man younger than 30 who received the YFV17D yellow fever vaccine. This rearrangement joins TRBV7-8 to TRBJ2-1; D is uncertain. The CDR3 DNA sequence: TGTGCCAGCAGCTTAAACAAATACAATGAGCAGTTCTTC. This translates into CASSLNKYNEQFF.